This T cell receptor (beta chain) derives from a study of breast tumors, draining lymph nodes, adjacent tissues. General study findings and limits: Tumors had less TCR diversity than lymph nodes, more than nontumor tissue.

V was trimmed by 0 bases and J by 3 bases, leaving 19 bases between them. This CDR3 spans 18 amino acids. Germline V gene lookup returns CDR1 SGHDN and CDR2 FVKESK. TCRdb fed the multiplex PCR reads into MiXCR, producing one record per CDR3 protein. Of tens of thousands of distinct CDR3 sequences in the sample, approximately 30% were seen once. In its sample, this clonotype is medium-sized. Its antigen is unknown. The lymph nodes were axillary draining lymph nodes from breast cancer patients. Sequencing was carried out using axillary lymph node tissue. The rearrangement uses TRBV14 and TRBJ2-3; TRBD2 is a possible D gene (6 bases). This TCR came from a female donor with breast cancer. Some clones in this sample may be carry-over from other donors' samples. The CDR3 loop is CASSQDFLTGLETDTQYF. CDR3 nucleotides: TGTGCCAGCAGCCAAGATTTCTTAACGGGACTCGAAACAGATACGCAGTATTTT.